These 31 T cell receptor beta chains were sequenced from one sample in a study of immune evolution from preneoplasia to lung adenocarcinoma. Sequencing used immunoSEQ multiplex PCR; TCRdb keeps in-frame clones, though not all of them. The table has about 14,000 clones, less than 85% seen once. The material sequenced was FFPE minimally invasive lung adenocarcinoma tissue. These receptors originate from a person between 70 and 80 years old with lung adenocarcinoma.

The sample holds a few counts of this clone. CDR3 nucleotide sequence: TGTGCCAGCAGCTTGGGGGCGAACACAGATACGCAGTATTTT. Its protein product is CASSLGANTDTQYF. The gene calls are TRBV5-4 and TRBJ2-3; D ambiguous. Germline CDR1 is SGHNT and CDR2 is YYREEE (reference sequence). V gave up 0 bases and J gave up 2 bases, with 7 bases separating them. This CDR3 has 14 residues.

The rearrangement links TRBV2 to TRBJ1-1; D remains unclear. CDR1 and CDR2 (germline): SNHLY, FYNNEI. Trimming cost V 1 base and J 3 bases, with 3 bases left between them. CDR3 size: 12 residues. The DNA of the CDR3 is TGTGCCAGCAGTGAAGAGGACACTGAAGCTTTCTTT. Encoded protein: CASSEEDTEAFF.

The V call is TRBV5-1, the J call TRBJ2-2; D gene ambiguous. Trimming stripped 0 bases from V and 4 bases from J, with 7 bases between. The V gene's germline CDR1 is SGHRS and CDR2 YFSETQ. This CDR3 is built from 14 residues. This CDR3 is CASSLATGTGELFF. The CDR3 DNA sequence: TGCGCCAGCAGCTTGGCCACCGGCACCGGGGAGCTGTTTTTT.

V and J are TRBV30 and TRBJ1-1; no reliable D call. The CDR3 totals 12 residues. The germline V gene has CDR1 GTSNPN and CDR2 SVGIG (reference sequence). V dropped 4 bases and J dropped 2 bases, with 8 bases sitting between them. DNA of the CDR3: TGTGCCTGGAAATACAGAAACACTGAAGCTTTCTTT. Translation: CAWKYRNTEAFF.

Here the CDR3 DNA reads TGTGCCAGCAGCCCCTCTACAGGGACTCTCAATCCTTTCTTT. Its translation is CASSPSTGTLNPFF. This chain joins TRBV11-3 and TRBJ1-1; TRBD1 might be the D (6 bases). Germline loops: CDR1 SGHNT, CDR2 YENEEA. This CDR3 is 14 amino acids long. V was cut by 5 bases and J by 12 bases, with 22 bases left in between.

J is TRBJ2-7 and V is TRBV5-4; D is perhaps TRBD1 or TRBD2 (5 bases each). The germline gives CDR1 SGHNT, CDR2 YYREEE (reference sequence). The CDR3 covers 13 residues. V was shortened by 0 bases and J by 9 bases, with 13 bases between the two germline ends. The CDR3 DNA is TGTGCCAGCAGCTTGGGCATTGGGACGGTGCAGTACTTC. Translation: CASSLGIGTVQYF.

This sequence joins TRBV5-6 and TRBJ2-7, with 14 bases that match TRBD2. From germline, CDR1 is SGHDT and CDR2 YYEEEE. The CDR3 contains 17 residues. Trimming at V came to 2 bases and at J to 4 bases, leaving 8 bases not matched to a gene. In DNA, the CDR3 is TGTGCCAGCAGCTTTGACCCGGGACTAGCGGGAGCGTACGAGCAGTACTTC. Translating it yields CASSFDPGLAGAYEQYF.

The chain combines TRBV28 with TRBJ1-5; maybe TRBD1 (6 bases). The CDR3 spans 15 residues. CDR1 is MDHEN and CDR2 is SYDVKM in the germline V gene. Trimming removed 5 bases at V and 2 bases at J, with 13 bases between. CDR3 DNA sequence: TGTGCCAGCAGTACAGGGAGGTCGGGCAATCAGCCCCAGCATTTT. Amino acids: CASSTGRSGNQPQHF.

V usage is TRBV6-1 and J usage is TRBJ1-2; 7 nucleotides align to TRBD1. The CDR3 sequence is 14 residues long. The V and J ends lost 6 bases and 5 bases, in that order; junction bases with no gene match: 9. The germline gives CDR1 MNHNS, CDR2 SASEGT. For the CDR3, the DNA is TGTGCCAGCAGCCCGGGACAGTCGATTTATGGCTACACCTTC. Encoded protein: CASSPGQSIYGYTF.

The chain couples TRBV29-1 to TRBJ1-5; 9 bases are a match to TRBD1. The CDR3 covers 15 residues. V lost 4 bases, J lost 5 bases, and 9 bases stayed unmatched. Germline CDR1 SQVTM, CDR2 ANQGSEA. The CDR3 loop reads CSVVVGGQGDQPQHF. The DNA for the CDR3 is TGCAGCGTTGTGGTAGGGGGACAGGGAGATCAGCCCCAGCATTTT.

J is TRBJ2-7 and V is TRBV7-8; D is possibly TRBD2 (5 bases). The CDR3 is 15 amino acids. Germline assignment: CDR1 SGHVS and CDR2 FQNEAQ. Trimming removed 5 bases at V and 0 bases at J, with 14 bases between. The CDR3 DNA is TGTGCCAGCAGCGCCCTAGCTGTAAGCTCCTACGAGCAGTACTTC. Encoded protein: CASSALAVSSYEQYF.

The genes are TRBV5-4 and TRBJ1-1, with 7 bases that match TRBD1. V shed 1 base, J shed 5 bases, and the junction held 5 bases outside the gene matches. This CDR3 has 14 residues. Germline V gene lookup returns CDR1 SGHNT and CDR2 YYREEE (reference sequence). CDR3 sequence: CASSLRTGLTEAFF. The CDR3 DNA reads TGTGCCAGCAGCTTGAGGACAGGTTTGACTGAAGCTTTCTTT.

This chain uses TRBV9 with TRBJ2-1; TRBD2 aligns across 10 bases. V lost 6 bases and J lost 5; bases outside the gene matches: 11. CDR3 length equals 16 residues. The V gene's germline CDR1 is SGDLS and CDR2 YYNGEE. The CDR3 protein is CASTFAGTSANNEQFF. DNA of the CDR3: TGTGCCAGCACCTTCGCCGGGACTAGCGCAAACAATGAGCAGTTCTTC.

The rearrangement uses TRBV11-3 and TRBJ1-5, with 7 positions matching TRBD1. CDR1 SGHNT and CDR2 YENEEA come from the germline V gene. CDR3 size: 16 residues. Unmatched junction bases numbered 10, after V lost 5 bases and J lost 3 bases. The CDR3 sequence: CASSPWRDSFNQPQHF. In nucleotides, the CDR3 is TGTGCCAGCAGCCCCTGGCGGGACAGCTTCAATCAGCCCCAGCATTTT.

CDR3 region: CSTSGGPFENEQFF. DNA of the CDR3: TGCAGCACGTCGGGAGGGCCGTTTGAGAATGAGCAGTTCTTC. The chain combines TRBV29-1 with TRBJ2-1; TRBD2 agrees at 8 bases. Looked up from germline, CDR1 is SQVTM and CDR2 is ANQGSEA. J lost 7 bases, V lost 8 bases, and 13 bases had no gene match. This CDR3 contains 14 residues.

The chain recombines TRBV28 with TRBJ2-7; D is undetermined. This CDR3 comprises 13 residues. In germline, CDR1 is MDHEN, CDR2 SYDVKM. V was clipped by 4 bases and J by 4 bases, with 11 bases between them. The CDR3 DNA reads TGTGCCAGCAGTTCGAGCCTACCGTACGAGCAGTACTTC. Amino acids: CASSSSLPYEQYF.

The chain has TRBV27 and TRBJ1-2; no clear D. Germline V gives CDR1 MNHEY, CDR2 SMNVEV (reference sequence). The CDR3 contains 15 residues. V was pared by 5 bases and J by 8 bases, with 21 bases between. CDR3 sequence (DNA): TGTGCCAGCAGTCCCACCCCTCGGGGATCGAGAGGCTACACCTTC. It translates to CASSPTPRGSRGYTF.

This clone was seen a handful of times. This sequence joins TRBV6-1 and TRBJ2-7, with D possibly TRBD2 on 6 matching bases. The CDR3 is made up of 14 amino acids. Germline CDR1 is MNHNS and CDR2 is SASEGT. Trimming stripped 8 bases from V and 0 bases from J, with 14 bases between. In DNA, the CDR3 is TGTGCCAGCGCGGGTAGCGGAAACTCCTACGAGCAGTACTTC. It codes for CASAGSGNSYEQYF.

This clone was found once. The chain couples TRBV7-6 to TRBJ2-1, with D hard to call. Trimming shortened V by 1 base and J by 9 bases, and 10 bases separated the two germline ends. Looked up from germline, CDR1 is SGHVS and CDR2 is FNYEAQ. CDR3 length: 13 amino acids. Here the CDR3 DNA reads TGTGCCAGCAGCTTAGGATCGGCCGGTGAGCAGTTCTTC. Translating gives CASSLGSAGEQFF.

The chain recombines TRBV5-4 with TRBJ2-1; no firm D call. Trimming stripped 0 bases from V and 4 bases from J, with 11 bases between. The CDR3 has 15 residues. Germline lookup yields CDR1 SGHNT and CDR2 YYREEE (reference sequence). The CDR3 loop is CASSLVGQVYNEQFF. Here the CDR3 DNA reads TGTGCCAGCAGCTTGGTTGGTCAGGTGTACAATGAGCAGTTCTTC.

In its sample, this clone was seen a few times. V is TRBV19 and J is TRBJ1-5; D unclear. The CDR3 is 14 amino acids. V was clipped by 5 bases and J by 3 bases, with 11 bases between them. Germline V gives CDR1 LNHDA, CDR2 SQIVND (reference sequence). CDR3 bases: TGTGCCAGTAGTTCCCAATCAGACAATCAGCCCCAGCATTTT. Its protein is CASSSQSDNQPQHF.

The CDR3 region is CAIGARPEETQYF. The DNA of the CDR3 is TGTGCCATCGGGGCGCGACCCGAAGAGACCCAGTACTTC. The J gene is TRBJ2-5, the V gene TRBV10-3; a possible D gene is TRBD1 (5 bases). The germline V gene encodes CDR1 ENHRY and CDR2 SYGVKD. The CDR3 spans 13 residues. Trimming pared 8 bases from V and 3 bases from J, leaving 13 bases between.

V is TRBV9 and J is TRBJ2-2; possible D gene TRBD2, 6 bases. The germline V gene has CDR1 SGDLS and CDR2 YYNGEE. The V end was cut by 2 bases, the J end by 5 bases, with 13 bases between. CDR3 size: 15 residues. The CDR3 loop reads CASSVPSAHTGELFF. In DNA, the CDR3 is TGTGCCAGCAGCGTTCCTAGCGCTCATACCGGGGAGCTGTTTTTT. The full variable domain, rest sourced from reference TRBV9 and TRBJ2-2, is DSGVTQTPKHLITATGQRVTLRCSPRSGDLSVYWYQQSLDQGLQFLIQYYNGEERAKGNILERFSAQQFPDLHSELNLSSLELGDSALYFCASSVPSAHTGELFFGEGSRLTVL.

The genes are TRBV18 and TRBJ1-2; the D gene is possibly TRBD1 (6 bases). V lost 3 bases to trimming and J lost 4 bases, with 15 bases between them. Per the germline V gene, CDR1 is KGHSH and CDR2 is LQKENI. The CDR3 runs to 15 residues. The CDR3 DNA reads as TGTGCCAGCTCACCTACTACAGGGCAGGCCTATGGCTACACCTTC. Encoded protein: CASSPTTGQAYGYTF. The whole variable domain, remainder taken from reference TRBV18 and TRBJ1-2, is NAGVMQNPRHLVRRRGQEARLRCSPMKGHSHVYWYRQLPEEGLKFMVYLQKENIIDESGMPKERFSAEFPKEGPSILRIQQVVRGDSAAYFCASSPTTGQAYGYTFGSGTRLTVV.

The genes are TRBV30 and TRBJ1-6; maybe TRBD1 (5 bases). The CDR3 covers 15 residues. With 3 bases removed from V and 4 bases from J, the gap between germline ends came to 13 bases. Germline V gene lookup returns CDR1 GTSNPN and CDR2 SVGIG (reference sequence). The CDR3: CAWRELGLYNSPLHF. CDR3 DNA sequence: TGTGCCTGGAGAGAGCTGGGACTGTATAATTCACCCCTCCACTTT.

The chain has TRBV4-1 and TRBJ1-1; D gene uncertain. V dropped 4 bases and J dropped 3 bases, with 18 bases sitting between them. CDR1 is MGHRA, CDR2 YSYEKL, per germline. CDR3 length equals 16 residues. Written as DNA, the CDR3 is TGCGCCAGCAGCCTAAACCCGGGAGCCCAGGACACTGAAGCTTTCTTT. Translating it yields CASSLNPGAQDTEAFF.

The gene calls are TRBV20-1 and TRBJ1-5; the D is unclear. Looked up from germline, CDR1 is DFQATT and CDR2 is SNEGSKA (reference sequence). The V gene lost 0 bases and the J gene lost 3 bases, with 0 bases spanning the gap. The length of the CDR3 is 11 residues. As DNA, the CDR3 is TGCAGTGCTAGAGACAATCAGCCCCAGCATTTT. The encoded protein is CSARDNQPQHF.

This chain connects TRBV7-6 to TRBJ2-2; perhaps TRBD2 as D (7 bases). The CDR3 runs to 16 residues. Germline V gives CDR1 SGHVS, CDR2 FNYEAQ. The ends were cut back, 2 bases at V and 1 base at J, with 11 bases in the middle. The DNA of the CDR3 is TGTGCCAGCAGCTTAATGGGAGGGGGGAACACCGGGGAGCTGTTTTTT. Amino acids: CASSLMGGGNTGELFF. Combining the CDR3 with reference TRBV7-6 and TRBJ2-2 gives the whole variable domain GAGVSQSPRYKVTKRGQDVALRCDPISGHVSLYWYRQALGQGPEFLTYFNYEAQQDKSGLPNDRFSAERPEGSISTLTIQRTEQRDSAMYRCASSLMGGGNTGELFFGEGSRLTVL.

This sequence joins TRBV7-8 and TRBJ1-1, with D possibly matching TRBD1 (6 bases). V lost 0 bases and J lost 1, with 6 bases in between. This CDR3 comprises 14 residues. Germline V gene lookup returns CDR1 SGHVS and CDR2 FQNEAQ. The CDR3 nucleotides are TGTGCCAGCAGCTTAGCGACAGGGAACACTGAAGCTTTCTTT. Translation gives CASSLATGNTEAFF.

V is TRBV7-9 and J is TRBJ1-3; D is uncertain. Germline V CDR1 and CDR2: SEHNR, FQNEAQ (reference sequence). The V gene lost 5 bases and the J gene lost 0 bases, with 5 bases spanning the gap. CDR3 length: 13 residues. CDR3 sequence reads: CASSASSGNTIYF. The CDR3 DNA follows: TGTGCCAGCAGCGCTTCCTCTGGAAACACCATATATTTT. The entire variable domain, with the rest obtained from reference TRBV7-9 and TRBJ1-3, is as follows: DTGVSQNPRHKITKRGQNVTFRCDPISEHNRLYWYRQTLGQGPEFLTYFQNEAQLEKSRLLSDRFSAERPKGSFSTLEIQRTEQGDSAMYLCASSASSGNTIYFGEGSWLTVV.

The chain is built from TRBV9 and TRBJ1-3; TRBD1 agrees at 7 bases. V trimming: 3 bases; J trimming: 2 bases; junction bases outside the gene matches: 5. The CDR3 covers 15 residues. CDR1 and CDR2 (germline): SGDLS, YYNGEE. CDR3 DNA sequence: TGTGCCAGCAGCGGTGGGACAGACGCTGGAAACACCATATATTTT. Protein sequence: CASSGGTDAGNTIYF.